The clone carrying this T cell receptor (beta chain) was observed a single time. This CDR3 is built from 13 residues. The germline CDR1 and CDR2 sequences are MNHEY and SVGAGI. The germline V and J ends were trimmed by 9 bases and 2 bases, with 12 bases remaining between them. The data are from a study of blood T cell repertoires in COVID-19. In the study overall: The United States, Italy and Spain provided the acute and convalescent COVID-19 samples.

How the authors handled the data: Estimation of nucleated cell counts was performed using reference gene primer amplification. Clones were read by immunoSEQ multiplex PCR, and TCRdb kept only the in-frame ones, dropping some. That table furnishes V, J and clone size, whereas the DNA furnished D and trimming. The sample lists some 210,000 clones, approximately 90% occurring once. Sequencing was carried out using peripheral blood. This TCR derives from a woman in her 40s with acute or convalescent COVID-19. This sequence joins TRBV6-5 and TRBJ2-3; D possibly corresponds to TRBD1 (6 bases). The CDR3 DNA follows: TGTGCCAGTGAGGGACATCCCACAGATACGCAGTATTTT. Protein: CASEGHPTDTQYF.